Sequencing of this TCR beta chain was carried out in a study of blood T cell repertoires in COVID-19 (dated by TCRdb to 2020 to 2022). General notes on the study: Samples covering the acute and convalescent phases of COVID-19 were provided by collaborators in the United States, Italy and Spain. The material from the prospective study consisted of cDNA or gDNA derived from T cells, B-cell-depleted T cells, or PBMCs. Subjects who had been exposed to COVID-19, were actively infected with it, or had recovered from it provided the deeply sampled blood TCRbeta repertoires that made up the dataset. A freely available public database, intended as a resource for researchers studying the immune response to SARS-CoV-2, is where the repertoires were released. The samples were drawn from the first 160 participants of the ongoing ImmuneRACE study and from over a thousand subjects provided by 6 global collaborators. The sample metadata nearly always contained a de-identified subject ID, COVID-19 status, age in years and sex. Where HLA class I and class II types were available, the types were taken from metadata supplied by the sample provider, not from assay-based typing.

At one collaborating source in Seattle, patients were enrolled during active infection and were followed longitudinally through the course of disease. Collaborating institutions collected whole blood in K2EDTA tubes following their own protocols. For TCRbeta analysis, collaborator samples were shipped as frozen whole blood, as isolated PBMCs, or as DNA extracted from either sample type. Overall study results and their limits: The amount of clinical and demographic metadata varied by source and participant and was provided uncurated.

On this clone: Its specific antigen is unknown. Nothing much larger sits one base from this clone, and base qualities are not available.

Via the germline V gene, CDR1 is LGHNA and CDR2 YSLEER. Trimming accounts for 0 bases at V and 1 base at J, while the number of junction bases matched to no gene is 1. The CDR3 goes from the cysteine to the phenylalanine over 16 residues. Just the 48-base CDR3 DNA is kept, in frame starting at base 1. The immunoSEQ Assay, a bias-controlled multiplex PCR, was used to amplify TCRbeta CDR3 regions from genomic DNA. The paper's data handling went like this. Nucleated cell counts per sample were estimated from amplification of reference gene primers within the assay. Sequence reads were collapsed and filtered to measure the absolute abundance of every unique TCRbeta CDR3 rearrangement. For each sample, productive Simpson clonality was calculated as the square root of Simpson's diversity index across productive rearrangements. The table was pulled from immuneACCESS by TCRdb, which kept in-frame rearrangements only. Such tables lose some clones; where checked, under half of the loss comes from unresolved V genes, and the rest has no known cause. D and trimming come from the DNA, and the V and J calls and clone size come from that table. Counted in this sample were 300,000 to 400,000 clones; about 91% of them appeared once. The ten largest account for roughly a tenth of the sample.

The chain joins TRBV4-3 to TRBJ2-3, with TRBD2 matching 10 junction bases. The clonotype comes from a young man with COVID-19, enrolled during active disease. The sequencing sample was made of peripheral blood. The nucleotides are TGCGCCAGCAGCCAAGAAGGGACTAGCGGCACAGATACGCAGTATTTT. This yields the protein CASSQEGTSGTDTQYF.